A selection of T cell receptor beta chains follows, all from one sample in a study of blood T cell dynamics during melanoma immunotherapy. Assay: immunoSEQ multiplex PCR; the TCRdb copy retains only in-frame clones and omits some. Of about 7,000 clones in the sample, around 81% are singletons; the top ten hold 16%. Sequencing was performed on blood, taken from a patient treated with checkpoint blockade. These receptors all stem from a human donor with melanoma. CDR3s include the opening cysteine and the closing phenylalanine or tryptophan. The D gene is left open where the match is weak. Size values are once, few and many counts, or a class for expanded clones, and some rows have none.

cdr3_length | j_call | v_call | clone_size | d_call | cdr3_nt | cdr3_aa
13 | TRBJ1-2 | TRBV19 | . | . | TGTGCCAGTAGTGGGGACTTTGGAAATGGCTACACCTTC | CASSGDFGNGYTF
15 | TRBJ1-1 | TRBV27 | . | . | TGTGCCAGCAGTTCTTACGGAGAGTCGAACACTGAAGCTTTCTTT | CASSSYGESNTEAFF
14 | TRBJ1-2 | TRBV13 | . | TRBD1 | TGTGCCAGCAGCTACGACAGGGGTCTTAGAGGCTACACCTTC | CASSYDRGLRGYTF
17 | TRBJ2-2 | TRBV7-6 | . | . | TGTGCCAGCAGCTTAGAAGGGGCGGGGTTTATCACCGGGGAGCTGTTTTTT | CASSLEGAGFITGELFF
14 | TRBJ2-7 | TRBV7-9 | once | TRBD2 | TGTGCCAGCAGCTTAGTGGGGACTACCTACGAGCAGTACTTC | CASSLVGTTYEQYF
12 | TRBJ1-3 | TRBV28 | . | . | TGTGCCAGCGGGGGCTCTGGAAACACCATATATTTT | CASGGSGNTIYF
14 | TRBJ1-1 | TRBV18 | . | TRBD1 | TGTGCCAGCTCACCTCAGGGGGAGGGCACTGAAGCTTTCTTT | CASSPQGEGTEAFF
12 | TRBJ1-2 | TRBV28 | . | . | TGTGCCAGCAGTTTGGTACGGTATGGCTACACCTTC | CASSLVRYGYTF
16 | TRBJ2-1 | TRBV5-1 | . | TRBD2 | TGCGCCAGCAGCTTGTCCCTAGCGGGAGGGAACAATGAGCAGTTCTTC | CASSLSLAGGNNEQFF
17 | TRBJ1-4 | TRBV28 | . | TRBD1 | TGTGCCAGCAGTTTTACCCCCCCGACAGGGGGCTGGGAAAAACTGTTTTTT | CASSFTPPTGGWEKLFF
16 | TRBJ2-7 | TRBV5-4 | . | TRBD2 | TGTGCCAGCAGGCATATCGTAGCGGGAGTCTCCTACGAGCAGTACTTC | CASRHIVAGVSYEQYF
13 | TRBJ1-1 | TRBV7-8 | . | . | TGTGCCAGCAGCTGGCGGGTAAACACTGAAGCTTTCTTT | CASSWRVNTEAFF
15 | TRBJ2-1 | TRBV19 | . | . | TGTGCCAGTAGTCCAACCGGGACTCCCCCAAATGAGCAGTTCTTC | CASSPTGTPPNEQFF
13 | TRBJ1-2 | TRBV28 | . | TRBD1 | TGTGCCAGCCTCCAGGGGGCTTGGTATGGCTACACCTTC | CASLQGAWYGYTF
19 | TRBJ1-1 | TRBV19 | . | TRBD1 | TGTGCTGCTATGGGGCGGGACAGCTTAATTACGAACGAGAACACTGAAGCTTTCTTT | CAAMGRDSLITNENTEAFF
13 | TRBJ1-1 | TRBV2 | . | . | TGTGCCAGCAGTGCCATTGAGACCACTGAAGCTTTCTTT | CASSAIETTEAFF
12 | TRBJ1-2 | TRBV4-1 | . | . | TGCGCCAGCAGTTCAGGGTTCTATGGCTACACCTTC | CASSSGFYGYTF
15 | TRBJ1-6 | TRBV7-9 | . | . | TGTGCCAGCAGCTTAAATGAAAGGGGGAGTTCACCCCTCCACTTT | CASSLNERGSSPLHF
14 | TRBJ2-7 | TRBV2 | large | . | TGTGCCAGCAGGGATCCGGGACTGATCTACGAGCAGTACTTC | CASRDPGLIYEQYF
13 | TRBJ1-6 | TRBV30 | once | . | TGTGCCTGGAGGGACCGAAATAATTCACCCCTCCACTTT | CAWRDRNNSPLHF
13 | TRBJ2-7 | TRBV2 | . | TRBD1 | TGTGCCAGCATTTTCGGACAGGGTCAGGGGCAGTACTTC | CASIFGQGQGQYF
14 | TRBJ2-1 | TRBV10-3 | . | TRBD1 | TGTGCCATCAGTGAACGGACAGGGGACAATGAGCAGTTCTTC | CAISERTGDNEQFF
15 | TRBJ1-4 | TRBV5-4 | . | . | TGTGCCAGCAGCTTGACCGGCAGGGATAATGAAAAACTGTTTTTT | CASSLTGRDNEKLFF
15 | TRBJ2-7 | TRBV5-1 | few | TRBD1 | TGCGCCAGCAGCTTGGAGGCAGGGGGATCCTACGAGCAGTACTTC | CASSLEAGGSYEQYF
12 | TRBJ2-1 | TRBV4-2 | . | . | TGTGCCAGCAGCCAAGGAGGGAATGAGCAGTTCTTC | CASSQGGNEQFF
18 | TRBJ1-2 | TRBV5-1 | . | . | TGCGCCAGCAGCTTATCAGTTATATCCTCCGCCGGCTTCTATGGCTACACCTTC | CASSLSVISSAGFYGYTF
15 | TRBJ1-5 | TRBV4-1 | . | . | TGCGCCAGCAGCCACACGGCACCCTGGAATCAGCCCCAGCATTTT | CASSHTAPWNQPQHF
13 | TRBJ2-7 | TRBV6-1 | . | . | TGTGCCAGCACCACAGGGACCTACTACGAGCAGTACTTC | CASTTGTYYEQYF
15 | TRBJ2-7 | TRBV4-2 | . | . | TGTGCCAGCAGCCAAGCGGCAGGGTCCGACTACGAGCAGTACTTC | CASSQAAGSDYEQYF
17 | TRBJ1-1 | TRBV5-6 | . | . | TGTGCCAGCAGCCACCCTCTGTCCGGGACGGCAAACACTGAAGCTTTCTTT | CASSHPLSGTANTEAFF
13 | TRBJ1-2 | TRBV14 | . | . | TGTGCCAGCAGCCAAGACCCTCCTTATGGCTACACCTTC | CASSQDPPYGYTF
14 | TRBJ2-7 | TRBV2 | once | . | TGTGCCAGCAAAGACAGACAGAGGTTCTACGAGCAGTACTTC | CASKDRQRFYEQYF
13 | TRBJ2-5 | TRBV12-5 | . | . | TGTGCTAGTGGTCCACCGTACGAAGAGACCCAGTACTTC | CASGPPYEETQYF
15 | TRBJ1-4 | TRBV5-1 | . | . | TGCGCCAGCAGCTTGGCGTCGGCAACTAATGAAAAACTGTTTTTT | CASSLASATNEKLFF
14 | TRBJ1-1 | TRBV27 | . | TRBD1 | TGTGCCAGCAGTCCCAGGGGGGAAGGAACTGAAGCTTTCTTT | CASSPRGEGTEAFF
15 | TRBJ2-7 | TRBV6-5 | . | TRBD2 | TGTGCCAGCAGTTATATGCGGGGGGCGGGATACGAGCAGTACTTC | CASSYMRGAGYEQYF
14 | TRBJ1-2 | TRBV6-6 | . | . | TGTGCCAGCAGTTCACCAAACACGGGCTATGGCTACACCTTC | CASSSPNTGYGYTF
14 | TRBJ1-6 | TRBV15 | . | . | TGTGCCACCAGCAGAGCCGGCAGGGACTCACCCCTCCACTTT | CATSRAGRDSPLHF
11 | TRBJ2-7 | TRBV2 | . | . | TGTGCCAGCTCTGGGTCCTACGAGCAGTACTTC | CASSGSYEQYF
11 | TRBJ1-1 | TRBV28 | . | . | TGTGCCAGCAAGGTTGGGGCAGAAGCTTTCTTT | CASKVGAEAFF
18 | TRBJ1-5 | TRBV28 | . | . | TGTGCCAGCAGTTCGTTGGGGGTTGGGGAGTTGGAGGATCAGCCCCAGCATTTT | CASSSLGVGELEDQPQHF
14 | TRBJ1-1 | TRBV29-1 | once | . | TGCAGCGTACGAAGGGGGGGCCTGAACACTGAAGCTTTCTTT | CSVRRGGLNTEAFF
15 | TRBJ1-2 | TRBV19 | once | . | TGTGCCAGTAGCCTAGACAGATTGAAAAACTATGGCTACACCTTC | CASSLDRLKNYGYTF
15 | TRBJ2-7 | TRBV19 | . | TRBD1 | TGTGCCAGTAGCCGCGGACAGGGGTACTCCTACGAGCAGTACTTC | CASSRGQGYSYEQYF
15 | TRBJ1-5 | TRBV19 | few | . | TGTGCCAGTAGAGTCGCATCGGGTGGCAATCAGCCCCAGCATTTT | CASRVASGGNQPQHF
13 | TRBJ1-3 | TRBV7-2 | . | . | TGTGCCAGCAGCTTAGGTCCTGGAAACACCATATATTTT | CASSLGPGNTIYF